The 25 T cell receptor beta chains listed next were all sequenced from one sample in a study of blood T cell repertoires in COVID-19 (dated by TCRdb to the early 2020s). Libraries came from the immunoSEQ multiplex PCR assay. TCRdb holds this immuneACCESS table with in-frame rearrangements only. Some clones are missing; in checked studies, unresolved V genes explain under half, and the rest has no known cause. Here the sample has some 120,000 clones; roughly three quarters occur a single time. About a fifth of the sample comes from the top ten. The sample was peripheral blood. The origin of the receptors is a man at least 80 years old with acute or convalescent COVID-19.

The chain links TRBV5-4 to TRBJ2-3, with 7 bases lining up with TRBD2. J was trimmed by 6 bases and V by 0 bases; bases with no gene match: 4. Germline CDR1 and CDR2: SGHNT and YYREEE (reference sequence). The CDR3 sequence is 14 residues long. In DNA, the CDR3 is TGTGCCAGCAGCTTGGCCGGACTAGTGGATACGCAGTATTTT. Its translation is CASSLAGLVDTQYF.

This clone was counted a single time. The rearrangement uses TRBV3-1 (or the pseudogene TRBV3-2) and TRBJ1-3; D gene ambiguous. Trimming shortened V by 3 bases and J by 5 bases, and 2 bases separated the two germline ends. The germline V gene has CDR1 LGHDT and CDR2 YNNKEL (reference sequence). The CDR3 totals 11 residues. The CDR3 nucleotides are TGTGCCAGCAGCCACAGAAACACCATATATTTT. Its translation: CASSHRNTIYF.

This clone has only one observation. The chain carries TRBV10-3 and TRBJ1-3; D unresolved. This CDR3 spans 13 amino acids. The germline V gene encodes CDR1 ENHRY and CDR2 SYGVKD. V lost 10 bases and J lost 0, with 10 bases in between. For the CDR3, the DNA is TGTGCCAGCCGGGTCGCCTCTGGAAACACCATATATTTT. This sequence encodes CASRVASGNTIYF.

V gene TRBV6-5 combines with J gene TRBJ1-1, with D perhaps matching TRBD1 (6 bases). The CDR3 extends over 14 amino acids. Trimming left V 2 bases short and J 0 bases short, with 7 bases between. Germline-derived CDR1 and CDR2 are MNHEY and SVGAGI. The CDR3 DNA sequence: TGTGCCAGCAGTTACGGGGGCTTGAACACTGAAGCTTTCTTT. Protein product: CASSYGGLNTEAFF.

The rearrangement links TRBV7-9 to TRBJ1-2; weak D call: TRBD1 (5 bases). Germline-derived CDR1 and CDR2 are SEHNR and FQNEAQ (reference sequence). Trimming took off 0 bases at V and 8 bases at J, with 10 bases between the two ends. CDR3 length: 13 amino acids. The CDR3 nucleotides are TGTGCCAGCAGCTTAGCAGGAGGGGTCGGCTACACCTTC. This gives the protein CASSLAGGVGYTF.

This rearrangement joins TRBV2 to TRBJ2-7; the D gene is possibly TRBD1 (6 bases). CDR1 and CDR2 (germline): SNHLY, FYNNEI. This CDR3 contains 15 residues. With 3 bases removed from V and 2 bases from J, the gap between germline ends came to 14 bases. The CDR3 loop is CASSDLVDSPYEQYF. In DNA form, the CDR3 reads TGTGCCAGCAGTGACTTGGTGGACAGCCCCTACGAGCAGTACTTC. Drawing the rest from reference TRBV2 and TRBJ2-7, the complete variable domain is EPEVTQTPSHQVTQMGQEVILRCVPISNHLYFYWYRQILGQKVEFLVSFYNNEISEKSEIFDDQFSVERPDGSNFTLKIRSTKLEDSAMYFCASSDLVDSPYEQYFGPGTRLTVT.

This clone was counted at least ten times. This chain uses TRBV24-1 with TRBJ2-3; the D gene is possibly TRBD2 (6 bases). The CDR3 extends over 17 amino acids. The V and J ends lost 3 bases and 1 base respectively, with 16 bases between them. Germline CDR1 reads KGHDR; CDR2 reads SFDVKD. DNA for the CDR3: TGTGCCACCAGTGATCCGGCGCGGGACTCAGGCACAGATACGCAGTATTTT. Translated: CATSDPARDSGTDTQYF.

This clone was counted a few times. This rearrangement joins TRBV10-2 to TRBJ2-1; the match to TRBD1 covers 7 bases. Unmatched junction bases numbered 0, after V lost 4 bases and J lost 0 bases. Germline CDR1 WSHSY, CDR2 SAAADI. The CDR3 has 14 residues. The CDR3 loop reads CASSGDSSYNEQFF. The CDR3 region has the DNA TGCGCCAGCAGTGGGGACAGCTCCTACAATGAGCAGTTCTTC.

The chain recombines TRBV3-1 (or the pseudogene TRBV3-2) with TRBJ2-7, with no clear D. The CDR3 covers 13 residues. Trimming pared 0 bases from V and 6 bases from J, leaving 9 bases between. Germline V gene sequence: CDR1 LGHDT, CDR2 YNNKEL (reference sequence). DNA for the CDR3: TGTGCCAGCAGCCAAGATAGATTCGGCGAGCAGTACTTC. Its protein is CASSQDRFGEQYF.

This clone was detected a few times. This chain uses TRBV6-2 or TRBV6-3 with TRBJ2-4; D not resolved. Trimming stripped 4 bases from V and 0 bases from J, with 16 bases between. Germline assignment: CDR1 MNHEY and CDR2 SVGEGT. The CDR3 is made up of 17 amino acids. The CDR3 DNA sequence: TGTGCCAGCAGTTCCCCCCAGGATTGGGTAGCCAAAAACATTCAGTACTTC. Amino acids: CASSSPQDWVAKNIQYF.

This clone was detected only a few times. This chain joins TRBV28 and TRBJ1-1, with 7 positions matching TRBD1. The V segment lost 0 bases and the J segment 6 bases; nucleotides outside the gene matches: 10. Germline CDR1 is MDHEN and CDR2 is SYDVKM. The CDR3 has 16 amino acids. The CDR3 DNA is TGTGCCAGCAGTTTATGGATGACAGGGAAGGGGGCTGAAGCTTTCTTT. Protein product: CASSLWMTGKGAEAFF.

The CDR3 coding sequence is TGTGCCAGCAGCCCGGGAGGGGCTGGGGCCAACGTCCTGACTTTC. Translated: CASSPGGAGANVLTF. This chain uses TRBV28 with TRBJ2-6, with TRBD2 matching over 8 bases. V dropped 6 bases and J dropped 2; count of bases not matched to a gene: 3. The germline gives CDR1 MDHEN, CDR2 SYDVKM. The CDR3 is made up of 15 amino acids.

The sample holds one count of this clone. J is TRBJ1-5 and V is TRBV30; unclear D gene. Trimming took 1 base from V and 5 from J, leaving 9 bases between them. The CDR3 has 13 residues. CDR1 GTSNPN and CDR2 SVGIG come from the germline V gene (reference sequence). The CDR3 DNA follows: TGTGCCTGGAGTGAATATATCGATCAGCCCCAGCATTTT. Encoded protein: CAWSEYIDQPQHF.

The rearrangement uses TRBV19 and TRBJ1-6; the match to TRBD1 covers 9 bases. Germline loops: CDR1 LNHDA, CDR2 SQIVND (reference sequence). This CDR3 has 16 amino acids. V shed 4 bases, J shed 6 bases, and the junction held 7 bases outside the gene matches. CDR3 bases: TGTGCCAGTAGTACCGGGACAGGGATCGGTAATTCACCCCTCCACTTT. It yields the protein CASSTGTGIGNSPLHF.

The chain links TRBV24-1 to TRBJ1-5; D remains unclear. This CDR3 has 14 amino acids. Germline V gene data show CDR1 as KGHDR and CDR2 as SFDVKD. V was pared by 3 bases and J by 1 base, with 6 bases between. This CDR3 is CATSDGLSNQPQHF. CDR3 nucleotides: TGTGCCACCAGTGATGGCCTGAGCAATCAGCCCCAGCATTTT.

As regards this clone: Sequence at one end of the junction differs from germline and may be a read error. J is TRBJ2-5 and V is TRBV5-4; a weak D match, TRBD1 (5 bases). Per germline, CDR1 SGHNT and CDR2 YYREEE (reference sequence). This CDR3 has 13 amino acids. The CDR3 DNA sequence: TGTGCCAGCAGTTTGGACATCCAAGAGACCCAGTACTTC. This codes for CASSLDIQETQYF.

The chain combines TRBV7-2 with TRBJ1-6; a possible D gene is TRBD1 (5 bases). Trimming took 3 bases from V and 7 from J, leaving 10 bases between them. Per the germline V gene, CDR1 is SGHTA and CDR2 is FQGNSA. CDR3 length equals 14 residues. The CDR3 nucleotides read TGTGCCAGCAGCTTGGTAGGGGTCAATTCACCCCTCCACTTT. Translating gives CASSLVGVNSPLHF.

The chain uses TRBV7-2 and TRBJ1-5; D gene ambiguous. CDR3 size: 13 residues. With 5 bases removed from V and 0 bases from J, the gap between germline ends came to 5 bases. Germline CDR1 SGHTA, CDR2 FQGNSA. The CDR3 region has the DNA TGTGCCAGCAGCCCCAGTAGCAATCAGCCCCAGCATTTT. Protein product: CASSPSSNQPQHF.

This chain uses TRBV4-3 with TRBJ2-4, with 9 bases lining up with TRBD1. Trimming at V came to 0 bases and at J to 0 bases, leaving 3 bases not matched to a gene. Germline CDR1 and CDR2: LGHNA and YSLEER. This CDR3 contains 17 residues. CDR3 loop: CASSQEYRGLAKNIQYF. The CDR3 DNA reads TGCGCCAGCAGCCAAGAATACAGGGGGCTAGCCAAAAACATTCAGTACTTC.

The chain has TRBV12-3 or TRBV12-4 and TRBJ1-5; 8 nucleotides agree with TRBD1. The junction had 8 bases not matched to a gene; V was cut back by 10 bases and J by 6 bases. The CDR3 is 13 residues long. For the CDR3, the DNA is TGTGCCACCTCGACAGGGGTGCGTCAGCCCCAGCATTTT. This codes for CATSTGVRQPQHF.

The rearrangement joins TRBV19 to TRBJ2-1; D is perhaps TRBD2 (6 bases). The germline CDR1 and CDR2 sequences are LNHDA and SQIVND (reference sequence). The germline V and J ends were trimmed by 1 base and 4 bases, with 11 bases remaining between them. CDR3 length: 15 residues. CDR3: CASSIGGGTYNEQFF. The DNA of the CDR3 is TGTGCCAGTAGTATAGGTGGGGGGACTTACAATGAGCAGTTCTTC.

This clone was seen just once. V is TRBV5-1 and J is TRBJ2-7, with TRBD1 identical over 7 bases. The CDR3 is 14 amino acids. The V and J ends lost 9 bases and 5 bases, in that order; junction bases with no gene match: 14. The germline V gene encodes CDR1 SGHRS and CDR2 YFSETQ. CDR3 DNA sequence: TGCGCCACCACTACAGGGGCAGGGAAGGACGAGCAGTACTTC. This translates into CATTTGAGKDEQYF.

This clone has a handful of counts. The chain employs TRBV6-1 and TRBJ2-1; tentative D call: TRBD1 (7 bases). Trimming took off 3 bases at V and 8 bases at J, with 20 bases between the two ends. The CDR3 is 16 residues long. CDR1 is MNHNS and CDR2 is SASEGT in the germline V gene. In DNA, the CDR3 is TGTGCCAGCAGTGAGGAGGGACAGTGGAGGTACGATGAGCAGTTCTTC. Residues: CASSEEGQWRYDEQFF.

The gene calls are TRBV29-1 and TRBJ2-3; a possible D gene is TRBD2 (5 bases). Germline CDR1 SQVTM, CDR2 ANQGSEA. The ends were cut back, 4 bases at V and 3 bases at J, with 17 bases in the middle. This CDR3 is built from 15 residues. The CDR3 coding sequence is TGCAGCGTTGTAAGCCTAGATGGAGGTACAGATACGCAGTATTTT. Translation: CSVVSLDGGTDTQYF.

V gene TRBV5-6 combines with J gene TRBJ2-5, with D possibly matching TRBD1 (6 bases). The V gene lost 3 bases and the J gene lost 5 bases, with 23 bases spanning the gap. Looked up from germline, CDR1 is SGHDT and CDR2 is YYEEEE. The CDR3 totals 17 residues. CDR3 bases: TGTGCCAGCAGCTGGAGCCCCCGGACAGTCTCCCAGGAGACCCAGTACTTC. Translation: CASSWSPRTVSQETQYF.